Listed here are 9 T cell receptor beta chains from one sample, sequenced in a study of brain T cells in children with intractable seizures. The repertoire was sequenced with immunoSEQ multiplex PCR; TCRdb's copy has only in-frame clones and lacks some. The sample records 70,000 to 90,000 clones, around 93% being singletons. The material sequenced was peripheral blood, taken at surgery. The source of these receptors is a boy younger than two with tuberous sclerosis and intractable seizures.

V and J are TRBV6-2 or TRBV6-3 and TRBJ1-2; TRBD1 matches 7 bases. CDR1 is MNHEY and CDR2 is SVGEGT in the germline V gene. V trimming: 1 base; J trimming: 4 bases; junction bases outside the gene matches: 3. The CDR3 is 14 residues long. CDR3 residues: CASSYFDRVYGYTF. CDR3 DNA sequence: TGTGCCAGCAGTTACTTCGACAGGGTCTATGGCTACACCTTC.

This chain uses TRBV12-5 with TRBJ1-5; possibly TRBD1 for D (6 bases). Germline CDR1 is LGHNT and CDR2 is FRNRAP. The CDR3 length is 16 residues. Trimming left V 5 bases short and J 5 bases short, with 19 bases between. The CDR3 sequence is CASGRKPRTAYQPQHF. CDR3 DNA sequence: TGTGCTAGTGGTCGTAAGCCCAGGACAGCCTATCAGCCCCAGCATTTT.

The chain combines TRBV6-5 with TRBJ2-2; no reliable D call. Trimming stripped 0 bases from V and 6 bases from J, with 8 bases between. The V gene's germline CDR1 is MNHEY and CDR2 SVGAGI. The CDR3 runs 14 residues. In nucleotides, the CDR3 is TGTGCCAGCAGTTACTCGGGGATGGCCGGGGAGCTGTTTTTT. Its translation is CASSYSGMAGELFF.

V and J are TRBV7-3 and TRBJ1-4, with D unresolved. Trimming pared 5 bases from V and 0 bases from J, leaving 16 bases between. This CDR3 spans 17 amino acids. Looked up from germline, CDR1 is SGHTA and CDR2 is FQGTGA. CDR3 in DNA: TGTGCCAGCAGCCTCCTTGGACGGCAGGCAACTAATGAAAAACTGTTTTTT. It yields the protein CASSLLGRQATNEKLFF.

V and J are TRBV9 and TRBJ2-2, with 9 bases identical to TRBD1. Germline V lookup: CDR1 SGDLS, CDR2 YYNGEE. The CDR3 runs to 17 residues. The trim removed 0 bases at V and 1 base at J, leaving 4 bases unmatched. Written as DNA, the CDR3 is TGTGCCAGCAGCGTAGACAGGACAGGGGTGAACACCGGGGAGCTGTTTTTT. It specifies CASSVDRTGVNTGELFF.

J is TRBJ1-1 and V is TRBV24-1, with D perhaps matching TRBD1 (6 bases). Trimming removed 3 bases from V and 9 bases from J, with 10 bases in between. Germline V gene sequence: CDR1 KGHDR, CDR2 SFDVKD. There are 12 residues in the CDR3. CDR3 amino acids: CATSDRTDKAFF. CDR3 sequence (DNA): TGTGCCACCAGTGATCGGACAGATAAAGCTTTCTTT.

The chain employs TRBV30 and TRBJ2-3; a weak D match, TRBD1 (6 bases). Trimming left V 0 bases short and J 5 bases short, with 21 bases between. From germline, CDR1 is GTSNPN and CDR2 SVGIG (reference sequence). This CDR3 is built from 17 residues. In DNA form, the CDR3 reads TGTGCCTGGAGTGTAGGGGGTGAGGCGGCGTGGGGAGATACGCAGTATTTT. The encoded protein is CAWSVGGEAAWGDTQYF.

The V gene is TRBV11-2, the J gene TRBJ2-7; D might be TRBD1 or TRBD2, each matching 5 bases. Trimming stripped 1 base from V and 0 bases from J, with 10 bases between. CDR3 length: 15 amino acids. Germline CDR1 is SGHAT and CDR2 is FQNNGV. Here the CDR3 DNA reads TGTGCCAGCAGCTTAGTGGCAGGGAGCTCCTACGAGCAGTACTTC. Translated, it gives CASSLVAGSSYEQYF.

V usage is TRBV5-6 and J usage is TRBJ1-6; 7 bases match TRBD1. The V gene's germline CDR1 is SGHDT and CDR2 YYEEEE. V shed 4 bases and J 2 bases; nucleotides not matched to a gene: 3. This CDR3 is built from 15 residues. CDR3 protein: CASSAGTAYNSPLHF. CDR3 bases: TGTGCCAGCAGCGCTGGGACAGCCTATAATTCACCCCTCCACTTT.